These T cell receptor beta chains were read from a single sample in a study of tumor-infiltrating lymphocytes in primary liver carcinoma. Via MiXCR, TCRdb re-called the multiplex PCR reads, giving one row per CDR3 protein. The table lists 100,000 to 150,000 distinct CDR3 sequences, 64% of them singletons. Sequenced input: liver tumor tissue from sampling region 3. The receptors were gathered from a woman aged 55-69 years with primary liver carcinoma and hepatitis B virus infection. Each CDR3 is given with its conserved first and last residue. The order of the fields is CDR3 length, D gene, V gene, J gene, clone size, CDR3 protein, CDR3 DNA. D genes are given only for firm matches. Size is omitted from some rows. Given values are once, few, many or a class for expanded clones.

cdr3_length: 13
d_call: NA
v_call: TRBV11-2
j_call: TRBJ1-6
clone_size: NA
cdr3_aa: CASSFVGNSPLHF
cdr3_nt: TGTGCCAGCAGCTTTGTAGGGAATTCGCCTCTCCACTTT

cdr3_length: 15
d_call: NA
v_call: TRBV12-3/TRBV12-4
j_call: TRBJ1-1
clone_size: NA
cdr3_aa: CASSLGWRRHREAFF
cdr3_nt: TGTGCCAGCAGTTTAGGGTGGAGGAGACACCGTGAGGCTTTCTTT

cdr3_length: 14
d_call: NA
v_call: TRBV11-1
j_call: TRBJ2-2
clone_size: NA
cdr3_aa: CASIPSLDTGELLF
cdr3_nt: TGTGCCAGCATACCGAGCCTTGACACCGGGGAGCTGCTCTTT

cdr3_length: 16
d_call: TRBD2
v_call: TRBV5-1
j_call: TRBJ2-3
clone_size: NA
cdr3_aa: CTSSADGLAGGDTQYF
cdr3_nt: TGCACCAGCAGCGCAGATGGACTAGCGGGAGGAGATACGCAGTATTTT

cdr3_length: 11
d_call: NA
v_call: TRBV28
j_call: TRBJ1-3
clone_size: NA
cdr3_aa: CASSTSYTIYF
cdr3_nt: TGTGCCAGCAGCACCAGTTACACCATATATTTT

cdr3_length: 16
d_call: NA
v_call: TRBV7-9
j_call: TRBJ2-5
clone_size: NA
cdr3_aa: CASSLEGLATQETQYF
cdr3_nt: TGTGCCAGCAGCTTAGAGGGGCTAGCGACCCAAGAGACCCAGTACTTC

cdr3_length: 14
d_call: NA
v_call: TRBV21-1
j_call: TRBJ1-2
clone_size: few
cdr3_aa: CASMFDRANYGYTF
cdr3_nt: TGTGCCAGCATGTTTGACAGGGCGAACTATGGCTACACCTTC

cdr3_length: 13
d_call: NA
v_call: TRBV28
j_call: TRBJ2-5
clone_size: few
cdr3_aa: CASSFSGEPTQYF
cdr3_nt: TGTGCCAGCAGTTTCTCCGGAGAACCGACTCAGTACTTC

cdr3_length: 16
d_call: TRBD2
v_call: TRBV11-2
j_call: TRBJ2-7
clone_size: NA
cdr3_aa: CASNLSGPGGPYERYF
cdr3_nt: TGTGCCAGCAACTTATCGGGTCCGGGAGGGCCCTACGAGCGGTACTTC

cdr3_length: 14
d_call: NA
v_call: TRBV11-2
j_call: TRBJ2-5
clone_size: NA
cdr3_aa: CASSSIGQQETQYF
cdr3_nt: TGTGCCAGCAGCTCCATTGGACAGCAAGAGACCCAGTACTTC

cdr3_length: 15
d_call: NA
v_call: TRBV6-1
j_call: TRBJ1-1
clone_size: NA
cdr3_aa: CVSSETWRINTEAFF
cdr3_nt: TGTGTCAGCAGTGAAACTTGGCGGATCAACACCGAAGCTTTCTTT

cdr3_length: 12
d_call: NA
v_call: TRBV6-5
j_call: TRBJ1-1
clone_size: NA
cdr3_aa: CASRRNSSEASF
cdr3_nt: TGTGCCAGCAGACGGAACAGTTCTGAAGCTTCCTTT

cdr3_length: 16
d_call: NA
v_call: TRBV6-1
j_call: TRBJ2-1
clone_size: NA
cdr3_aa: CASSDPSCRAYNEQFF
cdr3_nt: TGTGCCAGTTCAGACCCTAGCTGTAGAGCCTACAATGAGCAGTTCTTC

cdr3_length: 17
d_call: TRBD2
v_call: TRBV6-1
j_call: TRBJ2-1
clone_size: once
cdr3_aa: CVSSGVGAGGPLNEQFF
cdr3_nt: TGCGTCAGCAGTGGTGTAGGGGCGGGAGGGCCTCTCAATGAGCAGTTCTTC